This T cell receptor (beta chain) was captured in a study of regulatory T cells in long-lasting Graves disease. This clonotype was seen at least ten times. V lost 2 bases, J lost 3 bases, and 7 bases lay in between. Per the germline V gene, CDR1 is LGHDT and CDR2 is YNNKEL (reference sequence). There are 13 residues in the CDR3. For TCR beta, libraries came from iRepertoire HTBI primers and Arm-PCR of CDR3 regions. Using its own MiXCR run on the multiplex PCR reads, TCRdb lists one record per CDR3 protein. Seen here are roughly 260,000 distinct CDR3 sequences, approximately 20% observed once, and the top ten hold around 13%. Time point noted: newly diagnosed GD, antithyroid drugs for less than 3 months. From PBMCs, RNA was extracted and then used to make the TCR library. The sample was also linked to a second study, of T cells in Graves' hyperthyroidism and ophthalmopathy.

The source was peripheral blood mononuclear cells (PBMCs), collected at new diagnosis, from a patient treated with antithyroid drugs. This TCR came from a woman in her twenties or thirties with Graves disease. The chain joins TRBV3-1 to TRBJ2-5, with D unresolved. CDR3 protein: CASSQLAEETQYF. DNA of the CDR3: TGTGCCAGCAGCCAACTGGCGGAAGAGACCCAGTACTTC.